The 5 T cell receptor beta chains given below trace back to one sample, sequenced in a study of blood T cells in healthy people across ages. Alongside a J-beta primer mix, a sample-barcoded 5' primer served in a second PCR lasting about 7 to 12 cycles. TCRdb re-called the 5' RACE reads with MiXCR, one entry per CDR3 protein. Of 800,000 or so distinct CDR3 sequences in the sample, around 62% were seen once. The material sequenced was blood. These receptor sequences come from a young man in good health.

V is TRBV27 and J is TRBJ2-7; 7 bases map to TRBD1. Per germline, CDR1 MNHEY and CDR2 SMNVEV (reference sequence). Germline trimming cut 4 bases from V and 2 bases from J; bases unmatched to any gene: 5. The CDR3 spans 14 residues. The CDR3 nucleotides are TGTGCCAGCAGTTCGACAGGGAACCCCTACGAGCAGTACTTC. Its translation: CASSSTGNPYEQYF.

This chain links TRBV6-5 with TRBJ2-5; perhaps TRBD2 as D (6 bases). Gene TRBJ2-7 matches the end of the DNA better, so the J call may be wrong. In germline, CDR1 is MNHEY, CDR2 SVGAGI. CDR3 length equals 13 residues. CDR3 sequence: CASLGTRNYEQYF. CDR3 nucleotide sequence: TGTGCCAGCCTTGGGACTCGGAACTACGAGCAGTACTTC.

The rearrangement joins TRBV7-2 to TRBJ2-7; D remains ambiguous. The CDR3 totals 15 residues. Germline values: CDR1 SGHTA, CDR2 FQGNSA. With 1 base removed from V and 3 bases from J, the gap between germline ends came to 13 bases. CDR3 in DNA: TGTGCCAGCAGCTTAGAGAGTCGCAGCCGCTACGAGCAGTACTTC. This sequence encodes CASSLESRSRYEQYF.

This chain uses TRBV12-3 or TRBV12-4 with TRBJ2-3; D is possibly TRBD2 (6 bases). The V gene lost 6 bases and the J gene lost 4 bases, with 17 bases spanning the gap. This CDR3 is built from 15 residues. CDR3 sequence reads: CASSLSGGSADTQYF. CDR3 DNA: TGTGCCAGCAGCCTTAGCGGAGGTAGTGCAGATACGCAGTATTTT.

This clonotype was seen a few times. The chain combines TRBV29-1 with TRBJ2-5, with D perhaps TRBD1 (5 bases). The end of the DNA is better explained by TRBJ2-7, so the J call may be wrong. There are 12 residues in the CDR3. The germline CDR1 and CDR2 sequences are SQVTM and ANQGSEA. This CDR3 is CSVDADNYEQYF. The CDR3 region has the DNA TGCAGCGTTGACGCGGACAACTACGAGCAGTACTTC.